These 18 T cell receptor beta chains came from one sample sequenced in a study of cytomegalovirus exposure and HLA in healthy donors. Vbeta (60) and Jbeta (13) primers were used in the PCR. Some clones are missing from TCRdb's copy, which holds only in-frame ones; the method was immunoSEQ multiplex PCR. The sample lists roughly 95,000 clones, approximately 80% occurring once. Sequenced: PBMCs. These receptor sequences come from a man under 40 in good health and CMV-seropositive.

The chain links TRBV2 to TRBJ1-1, with D tentatively TRBD1 (5 bases). This CDR3 has 14 residues. The ends were cut back, 8 bases at V and 0 bases at J, with 13 bases in the middle. Germline lookup yields CDR1 SNHLY and CDR2 FYNNEI. Here the CDR3 DNA reads TGTGCCAGCGAGAAAGGGGTCTTGAACACTGAAGCTTTCTTT. Its translation: CASEKGVLNTEAFF.

The rearrangement joins TRBV5-6 to TRBJ2-1; D is undetermined. Germline lookup yields CDR1 SGHDT and CDR2 YYEEEE. The CDR3 runs 12 residues. Deletions cut 3 bases from V and 6 bases from J, with 7 bases between. The CDR3 region is CASSSHSNEQFF. The CDR3 coding sequence is TGTGCCAGCAGCTCCCACAGCAATGAGCAGTTCTTC.

The gene calls are TRBV28 and TRBJ1-2, with D perhaps matching TRBD1 (6 bases). Trimming removed 6 bases at V and 8 bases at J, with 13 bases between. The CDR3 extends over 12 amino acids. Germline lookup yields CDR1 MDHEN and CDR2 SYDVKM. CDR3: CASSLFQGGYTF. The CDR3 nucleotides read TGTGCCAGCAGCCTCTTTCAGGGGGGCTACACCTTC.

The rearrangement joins TRBV4-1 to TRBJ2-3; D is undetermined. The CDR3 contains 16 residues. Germline assignment: CDR1 MGHRA and CDR2 YSYEKL. Trimming removed 0 bases at V and 0 bases at J, with 10 bases between. The CDR3 DNA reads as TGCGCCAGCAGCCAAGATGGTGGCAGGAGCACAGATACGCAGTATTTT. Protein sequence: CASSQDGGRSTDTQYF.

The chain is built from TRBV13 and TRBJ2-1; no definite D call. The V gene lost 5 bases and the J gene lost 6 bases, with 14 bases spanning the gap. CDR3 size: 14 residues. Germline V gene sequence: CDR1 PRHDT, CDR2 FYEKMQ (reference sequence). The CDR3 loop reads CASSSRLGSNEQFF. The DNA for the CDR3 is TGTGCCAGCAGCAGCCGTCTAGGATCCAATGAGCAGTTCTTC.

The table lists this clone with a few counts. The junction does not match germline at one end; this may be a read error. The gene calls are TRBV7-7 and TRBJ2-6; D call uncertain. This CDR3 region has 15 residues. CDR1 is SSHAT and CDR2 is FNYEAQ in the germline V gene (reference sequence). The CDR3 here is CASSPILSGANVLTF. DNA for the CDR3: TGTGCTAGCAGTCCTATCCTGTCCGGGGCCAACGTCCTGACTTTC.

The chain recombines TRBV5-6 with TRBJ1-3; D is undetermined. CDR1 is SGHDT, CDR2 YYEEEE, per germline. Trimming left V 0 bases short and J 2 bases short, with 6 bases between. CDR3 length equals 14 residues. CDR3 bases: TGTGCCAGCAGCTTGGGCTCGGCTGGAAACACCATATATTTT. As protein: CASSLGSAGNTIYF.

The CDR3 DNA reads TGTGCCAGCAGCTATGGACAGTATAGCAATCAGCCCCAGCATTTT. Translation gives CASSYGQYSNQPQHF. The chain uses TRBV28 and TRBJ1-5; a weak D match, TRBD1 (6 bases). Between the trimmed V and J ends, which lost 6 bases and 0 bases, there was a span of 12 bases. Looked up from germline, CDR1 is MDHEN and CDR2 is SYDVKM. CDR3 size: 15 residues.

The chain joins TRBV5-1 to TRBJ2-5, with 10 bases that match TRBD2. Germline trimming cut 0 bases from V and 3 bases from J; bases unmatched to any gene: 2. The CDR3 covers 15 residues. Per germline, CDR1 SGHRS and CDR2 YFSETQ. The DNA for the CDR3 is TGCGCCAGCAGCTTGGGTGGGACTAGCGAAGAGACCCAGTACTTC. Its protein product is CASSLGGTSEETQYF. Combining the CDR3 with reference TRBV5-1 and TRBJ2-5 gives the whole variable domain KAGVTQTPRYLIKTRGQQVTLSCSPISGHRSVSWYQQTPGQGLQFLFEYFSETQRNKGNFPGRFSGRQFSNSRSEMNVSTLELGDSALYLCASSLGGTSEETQYFGPGTRLLVL.

The chain joins TRBV29-1 to TRBJ2-5; possible D gene TRBD2, 7 bases. Trimming left V 7 bases short and J 4 bases short, with 13 bases between. Germline V gene lookup returns CDR1 SQVTM and CDR2 ANQGSEA. This CDR3 has 12 amino acids. This CDR3 is CSAWRGRETQYF. The CDR3 nucleotides are TGCAGCGCCTGGCGGGGGCGAGAGACCCAGTACTTC.

This clone is a singleton in its sample. V and J are TRBV27 and TRBJ1-2, with a tentative D call TRBD1 (6 bases). Germline loops: CDR1 MNHEY, CDR2 SMNVEV (reference sequence). Trimming stripped 5 bases from V and 8 bases from J, with 21 bases between. The CDR3 is made up of 15 amino acids. CDR3 loop: CASSPLEGGRSGYTF. CDR3 nucleotides: TGTGCCAGCAGTCCTTTGGAGGGGGGGCGATCGGGCTACACCTTC.

The rearrangement joins TRBV27 to TRBJ1-3; 8 positions agree with TRBD1. CDR1 and CDR2 (germline): MNHEY, SMNVEV (reference sequence). The V segment lost 8 bases and the J segment 2 bases; nucleotides outside the gene matches: 8. This CDR3 has 15 residues. CDR3 DNA: TGTGCCAGCCCGGCCCGGGACAGGCCTGGAAACACCATATATTTT. Translating gives CASPARDRPGNTIYF.

As DNA, the CDR3 is TGTGCCTGGAGCCCAGGGCGTAAACTGTTTTTT. Translating gives CAWSPGRKLFF. J is TRBJ1-4 and V is TRBV30; a weak D match, TRBD1 (5 bases). V lost 3 bases and J 11 bases, leaving 10 bases between the germline ends. This CDR3 region has 11 residues. Germline V gene sequence: CDR1 GTSNPN, CDR2 SVGIG (reference sequence).

V usage is TRBV20-1 and J usage is TRBJ2-5; D may be TRBD1 (6 bases). Trimming stripped 7 bases from V and 11 bases from J, with 17 bases between. The CDR3 sequence is 11 residues long. CDR1 and CDR2 from the germline V gene are DFQATT and SNEGSKA (reference sequence). CDR3 loop: CSVGQTEEQYF. CDR3 sequence (DNA): TGCAGTGTTGGACAGACTGAAGAGCAGTACTTC.

The sample holds one count of this clone. This chain connects TRBV7-2 to TRBJ2-5, with D possibly being TRBD1 (6 bases). CDR3 length: 15 amino acids. CDR1 is SGHTA and CDR2 is FQGNSA in the germline V gene. Trimming left V 6 bases short and J 9 bases short, with 23 bases between. DNA for the CDR3: TGTGCCAGCAGTAAGGAACGACAGGCCTTGGGACCCCAGTACTTC. Encoded protein: CASSKERQALGPQYF.

This chain connects TRBV6-1 to TRBJ2-7; 9 nucleotides agree with TRBD1. CDR3 size: 14 residues. Looked up from germline, CDR1 is MNHNS and CDR2 is SASEGT. The V and J ends lost 10 bases and 3 bases, in that order; junction bases with no gene match: 10. This CDR3 is CATTTRDRDYEQYV. The CDR3 DNA sequence: TGTGCCACCACGACCCGGGACAGGGACTACGAGCAGTACGTC.

The V call is TRBV5-4, the J call TRBJ2-1, with TRBD2 as a possible D gene (6 bases). The germline V gene encodes CDR1 SGHNT and CDR2 YYREEE (reference sequence). V lost 2 bases, J lost 13 bases, and 10 bases lay in between. The CDR3 has 11 amino acids. CDR3 loop: CASSFGGDQFF. The DNA for the CDR3 is TGTGCCAGCAGCTTTGGCGGGGATCAGTTCTTC.

This clone was seen a few times. The chain is built from TRBV2 and TRBJ2-3; D not resolved. This CDR3 comprises 15 residues. V lost 3 bases to trimming and J lost 0 bases, with 10 bases between them. Germline CDR1 and CDR2: SNHLY and FYNNEI. Written as DNA, the CDR3 is TGTGCCAGCAGTGATGGCACCTCTAGCACAGATACGCAGTATTTT. Protein sequence: CASSDGTSSTDTQYF.